This TCR beta chain is from a study of quantifying T cell responses using KT2 cells. Overall study context: Reverse transcription used primers in the TCR alpha and beta constant regions.

A single-stranded UMI oligo with SP2 sequence was ligated to cDNA 3' ends. The first PCR ran 4 to 5 cycles with an equimolar RC1.1 and RC1.2 beta primer mix. Starting with the second PCR, alpha and beta TCR chains went through separate processing. From the UMI-ligation and nested PCR reads, TCRdb called clonotypes with MiXCR, one entry per CDR3 protein. The sample gives 40,000 to 50,000 distinct CDR3 sequences, around 15% of which show up once; 40% to 45% is in the top ten. A range of KT2-to-PBMC ratios was made using fixed PBMC numbers. V lost 5 bases to trimming and J lost 0 bases; unmatched junction nucleotides: 2. The germline gives CDR1 MNHEY, CDR2 SMNVEV (reference sequence). The CDR3 extends over 14 amino acids. In this sample, this clonotype turned up many times.

Sequencing was done on a sample of PBMCs spiked with cells of the T cell clone KT2. This receptor was obtained from a human donor. This chain connects TRBV27 to TRBJ2-3; TRBD1 matches 7 bases. The CDR3 bases are TGTGCCAGCAGTAGGACAGGTAGCACAGATACGCAGTATTTT. Translated, it gives CASSRTGSTDTQYF.